Below, 19 T cell receptor beta chains from the same sample are listed, as sequenced in a study of a mutant IDH1 vaccine in newly diagnosed glioma. The method was immunoSEQ multiplex PCR; TCRdb's version includes in-frame clones alone and lacks a portion of them. The sample carries about 88,000 clones, approximately 80% recorded once. Time point specified: baseline, week 1 (first vaccination visit). As to treatment: pre-vaccination baseline after standard-of-care therapy. The specimen comprised PBMCs, sampled from a glioma patient treated with radiotherapy, temozolomide or both. The receptor source for this set is a man aged 40-50 years with glioma. Some clones in this sample may be carry-over from other donors' samples.

This sequence joins TRBV6-1 and TRBJ1-2, with D uncertain. Trimming removed 2 bases from V and 5 bases from J, with 9 bases in between. The CDR3 covers 13 residues. Looked up from germline, CDR1 is MNHNS and CDR2 is SASEGT. CDR3 region: CASSESPTYGYTF. CDR3 sequence (DNA): TGTGCCAGCAGTGAAAGTCCCACTTATGGCTACACCTTC.

In its sample, this clone was seen once. V and J are TRBV7-9 and TRBJ2-6, with D hard to call. V lost 4 bases and J 0 bases, leaving 7 bases between the germline ends. The CDR3 runs 15 residues. Germline CDR1 SEHNR, CDR2 FQNEAQ (reference sequence). The CDR3 loop reads CASSSATSGANVLTF. The CDR3 DNA reads TGTGCCAGCAGCTCGGCTACCTCTGGGGCCAACGTCCTGACTTTC.

The chain combines TRBV2 with TRBJ1-5; possibly TRBD1 for D (6 bases). V lost 1 base, J lost 6 bases, and 7 bases lay in between. This CDR3 is built from 13 residues. CDR1 and CDR2 from the germline V gene are SNHLY and FYNNEI. CDR3 loop: CASSEEQGQPQHF. In nucleotides, the CDR3 is TGTGCCAGCAGTGAAGAACAGGGTCAGCCCCAGCATTTT.

CDR3 in DNA: TGTGCCAGCAGTTACGCCAACGCCGGTGGGGAGACCCAGTACTTC. Its protein is CASSYANAGGETQYF. The chain combines TRBV6-6 with TRBJ2-5; D call uncertain. Trimming removed 2 bases from V and 5 bases from J, with 15 bases in between. In germline, CDR1 is MNHNY, CDR2 SVGAGI (reference sequence). This CDR3 has 15 residues.

This chain uses TRBV6-1 with TRBJ1-1; possibly TRBD1 for D (6 bases). Germline CDR1 MNHNS, CDR2 SASEGT. The CDR3 loop spans 12 amino acids. V was cut by 7 bases and J by 7 bases, with 13 bases left in between. The DNA for the CDR3 is TGTGCCAGCACGGGAAACAGGGTTGAAGCTTTCTTT. Translating gives CASTGNRVEAFF.

The gene calls are TRBV29-1 and TRBJ2-7; 8 nucleotides agree with TRBD1. The length of the CDR3 is 14 residues. The germline V gene encodes CDR1 SQVTM and CDR2 ANQGSEA. The trim removed 7 bases at V and 3 bases at J, leaving 11 bases unmatched. The chain's CDR3 is CSASPGGSFYEQYF. The CDR3 DNA reads TGCAGCGCTTCTCCAGGGGGCTCCTTCTACGAGCAGTACTTC.

The rearrangement uses TRBV7-6 and TRBJ1-4; possible D gene TRBD1, 6 bases. Germline CDR1 is SGHVS and CDR2 is FNYEAQ. With 5 bases removed from V and 5 bases from J, the gap between germline ends came to 15 bases. This CDR3 comprises 15 residues. DNA of the CDR3: TGTGCCAGCAGCACAACCCAGGGGCCAAATGAAAAACTGTTTTTT. It specifies CASSTTQGPNEKLFF.

This rearrangement joins TRBV7-9 to TRBJ2-3; 7 nucleotides match TRBD2. Germline CDR1 and CDR2: SEHNR and FQNEAQ (reference sequence). Trimming at V came to 3 bases and at J to 3 bases, leaving 6 bases not matched to a gene. The CDR3 is made up of 15 amino acids. This CDR3 reads CASSFQTSITDTQYF. Here the CDR3 DNA reads TGTGCCAGCAGCTTCCAGACTAGCATAACAGATACGCAGTATTTT. The full variable domain, with the rest looked up from reference TRBV7-9 and TRBJ2-3, is DTGVSQNPRHKITKRGQNVTFRCDPISEHNRLYWYRQTLGQGPEFLTYFQNEAQLEKSRLLSDRFSAERPKGSFSTLEIQRTEQGDSAMYLCASSFQTSITDTQYFGPGTRLTVL.

The V and J genes are TRBV6-1 and TRBJ2-1; D might be TRBD2 (9 bases). Trimming removed 3 bases at V and 5 bases at J, with 20 bases between. Germline-derived CDR1 and CDR2 are MNHNS and SASEGT. CDR3 size: 17 residues. The CDR3 loop reads CASSDPQGAGGDNEQFF. In nucleotides, the CDR3 is TGTGCCAGCAGTGATCCCCAGGGGGCGGGGGGGGACAATGAGCAGTTCTTC.

V usage is TRBV7-9 and J usage is TRBJ1-6; D remains unclear. Germline V CDR1 and CDR2: SEHNR, FQNEAQ (reference sequence). This CDR3 spans 14 amino acids. The V and J ends lost 4 bases and 4 bases respectively, with 8 bases between them. The CDR3 DNA is TGTGCCAGCAGCTATGAACGGTATAATTCACCCCTCCACTTT. Protein: CASSYERYNSPLHF.

This clone was observed a handful of times. The chain carries TRBV5-4 and TRBJ2-2; D is unresolved. Germline V lookup: CDR1 SGHNT, CDR2 YYREEE (reference sequence). The CDR3 covers 15 residues. Trimming left V 5 bases short and J 1 base short, with 12 bases between. CDR3 DNA: TGTGCCAGCAGATTCGGACCCCAGAACACCGGGGAGCTGTTTTTT. The encoded protein is CASRFGPQNTGELFF.

This rearrangement joins TRBV15 to TRBJ1-4; no reliable D call. CDR1 and CDR2 (germline): LNHNV, YYDKDF (reference sequence). The CDR3 extends over 18 amino acids. V lost 1 base and J lost 0, with 15 bases in between. The DNA for the CDR3 is TGTGCCACCAGCAGAGTTTTAGTACAGACCGCAACTAATGAAAAACTGTTTTTT. Protein: CATSRVLVQTATNEKLFF. The full variable domain, completed using reference TRBV15 and TRBJ1-4, is DAMVIQNPRYQVTQFGKPVTLSCSQTLNHNVMYWYQQKSSQAPKLLFHYYDKDFNNEADTPDNFQSRRPNTSFCFLDIRSPGLGDTAMYLCATSRVLVQTATNEKLFFGSGTQLSVL.

This chain connects TRBV5-1 to TRBJ2-2, with D perhaps matching TRBD1 or TRBD2 (6 bases each). The V end lost 2 bases, the J end lost 3 bases, and 11 bases lay between the germline ends. The germline CDR1 and CDR2 sequences are SGHRS and YFSETQ. CDR3 length equals 15 residues. The CDR3 spells CASSLTRGDTGELFF. For the CDR3, the DNA is TGCGCCAGCAGCTTAACTAGGGGGGACACCGGGGAGCTGTTTTTT. The variable domain in full, with the rest retrieved from reference TRBV5-1 and TRBJ2-2, is KAGVTQTPRYLIKTRGQQVTLSCSPISGHRSVSWYQQTPGQGLQFLFEYFSETQRNKGNFPGRFSGRQFSNSRSEMNVSTLELGDSALYLCASSLTRGDTGELFFGEGSRLTVL.

This chain connects TRBV2 to TRBJ2-5; D not certain. V lost 2 bases and J 4 bases, leaving 2 bases between the germline ends. The CDR3 extends over 11 amino acids. Germline CDR1 is SNHLY and CDR2 is FYNNEI. The CDR3 reads CASSERETQYF. The CDR3 DNA follows: TGTGCCAGCAGTGAACGAGAGACCCAGTACTTC. The full variable domain, completed using reference TRBV2 and TRBJ2-5, is EPEVTQTPSHQVTQMGQEVILRCVPISNHLYFYWYRQILGQKVEFLVSFYNNEISEKSEIFDDQFSVERPDGSNFTLKIRSTKLEDSAMYFCASSERETQYFGPGTRLLVL.

The CDR3 loop reads CSVSSGTDTQYF. The CDR3 DNA reads TGCAGCGTTAGCAGCGGGACAGATACGCAGTATTTT. This rearrangement joins TRBV29-1 to TRBJ2-3; D is perhaps TRBD2 (6 bases). CDR1 SQVTM and CDR2 ANQGSEA come from the germline V gene. V lost 5 bases and J 3 bases, leaving 9 bases between the germline ends. The CDR3 has 12 amino acids.

This clone was picked up a small number of times. The chain couples TRBV29-1 to TRBJ1-1; TRBD1 is a possible D gene (5 bases). The germline gives CDR1 SQVTM, CDR2 ANQGSEA. This CDR3 has 13 residues. V lost 7 bases and J lost 3, with 15 bases in between. Written as DNA, the CDR3 is TGCAGCGCGAGACAGCGTAAGGACACTGAAGCTTTCTTT. This sequence encodes CSARQRKDTEAFF.

The V and J genes are TRBV7-9 and TRBJ2-7; D uncertain. V shed 3 bases and J shed 2 bases, with 8 bases lying between them. The CDR3 loop spans 13 amino acids. CDR1 and CDR2 from the germline V gene are SEHNR and FQNEAQ (reference sequence). The CDR3 nucleotides read TGTGCCAGCAGCTTTGGCACAACCTACGAGCAGTACTTC. It codes for CASSFGTTYEQYF.

The J gene is TRBJ1-2, the V gene TRBV6-1; D may be TRBD1 (5 bases). The CDR3 sequence is 15 residues long. Looked up from germline, CDR1 is MNHNS and CDR2 is SASEGT. Trimming removed 6 bases at V and 1 base at J, with 15 bases between. This chain's CDR3 is CASSLDSQYNYGYTF. The CDR3 region has the DNA TGTGCCAGCAGCCTCGACAGTCAGTATAACTATGGCTACACCTTC.

The rearrangement links TRBV7-9 to TRBJ2-7; no reliable D call. Germline lookup yields CDR1 SEHNR and CDR2 FQNEAQ (reference sequence). V was clipped by 4 bases and J by 6 bases, with 7 bases between them. This CDR3 is built from 11 residues. The CDR3 DNA is TGTGCCAGCAGCTCCGCGCCCGAGCAGTACTTC. This encodes CASSSAPEQYF.